Listed below are T cell receptor beta chains from one sample, sequenced in a study of liver allograft versus peripheral blood T cells. TCRdb reanalysed the reads using MiXCR and keeps one entry per CDR3 protein. Of 3,500 to 4,000 distinct CDR3 sequences listed, 20% to 25% are singletons. The source is a human patient who had a liver transplant. Some T cells may be supplied by the graft donor. The CDR3 runs from the conserved cysteine through the conserved F or W.

J	V	CDR3
TRBJ2-5	TRBV20-1	CSARRTSGWESALQETQYF
TRBJ1-2	TRBV7-3	CASSPTGLEASGYTF
TRBJ1-5	TRBV15	CATRDLGQGARRGQPQHF
TRBJ1-2	TRBV5-6	CASSHALYGYTF
TRBJ1-2	TRBV20-1	CSARDRSTIYGYTF
TRBJ2-7	TRBV28	CASSLPSPPGQLYYEQYF
TRBJ2-3	TRBV28	CASSPLGQGGTDTQYF
TRBJ2-3	TRBV7-2	CASSPYGSTDTQYF
TRBJ2-7	TRBV20-1	CSALRTSGAYEQYF
TRBJ1-2	TRBV5-5	CASSRLPTRVRDGYTF
TRBJ1-2	TRBV28	CASSRPTLGGYTF
TRBJ2-7	TRBV5-5	CASSLVLTSGGPYEQYF
TRBJ1-1	TRBV5-5	CASSLHPGTNTEAFF
TRBJ1-1	TRBV24-1	CATSGFQHEVTEAFF
TRBJ2-5	TRBV11-1	CASSYGAQETQYF
TRBJ1-3	TRBV28	CASSFRKAGNTIYF
TRBJ1-2	TRBV27	CASSSLTGGVLWTF
TRBJ2-3	TRBV9	CASSVDSFTDTQYF
TRBJ2-7	TRBV20-1	CSALGAGGYEQYF
TRBJ2-7	TRBV28	CASTTGGHEQYF
TRBJ1-3	TRBV2	CASSNGPPPDSGNTIYF
TRBJ2-1	TRBV6-5	CASSYSSPGTPYNEQFF
TRBJ1-2	TRBV20-1	CSARGTGYGYTF
TRBJ2-7	TRBV19	CASSTTGVRTYEQYF
TRBJ2-7	TRBV6-6	CASSYHRPPHEQYF
TRBJ2-7	TRBV7-9	CARSPVGGNTYEQYF
TRBJ2-7	TRBV6-5	CASSHDREMAYEQYF
TRBJ2-7	TRBV7-2	CASSRQGYEQYF
TRBJ1-3	TRBV6-1	CASALLENTIYF
TRBJ2-7	TRBV7-2	CASSLDASGGYEQYF
TRBJ1-2	TRBV18	CASSPRRGGGYTF
TRBJ2-1	TRBV10-3	CAISPGVISGPDNEQFF
TRBJ1-3	TRBV2	CASIGRGNSGNTIYF